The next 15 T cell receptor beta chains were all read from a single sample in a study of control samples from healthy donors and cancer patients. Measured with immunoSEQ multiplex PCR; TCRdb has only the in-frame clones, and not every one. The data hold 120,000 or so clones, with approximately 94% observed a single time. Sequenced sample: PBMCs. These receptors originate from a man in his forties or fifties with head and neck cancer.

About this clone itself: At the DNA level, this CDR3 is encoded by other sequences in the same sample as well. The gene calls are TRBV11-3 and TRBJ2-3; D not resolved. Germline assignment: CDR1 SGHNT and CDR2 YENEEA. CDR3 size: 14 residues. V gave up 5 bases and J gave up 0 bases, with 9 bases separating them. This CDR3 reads CASSLGRSTDTQYF. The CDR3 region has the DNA TGTGCCAGCAGCCTAGGACGTAGCACAGATACGCAGTATTTT. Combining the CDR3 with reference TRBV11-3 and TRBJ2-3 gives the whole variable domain EAGVVQSPRYKIIEKKQPVAFWCNPISGHNTLYWYLQNLGQGPELLIRYENEEAVDDSQLPKDRFSAERLKGVDSTLKIQPAELGDSAVYLCASSLGRSTDTQYFGPGTRLTVL.

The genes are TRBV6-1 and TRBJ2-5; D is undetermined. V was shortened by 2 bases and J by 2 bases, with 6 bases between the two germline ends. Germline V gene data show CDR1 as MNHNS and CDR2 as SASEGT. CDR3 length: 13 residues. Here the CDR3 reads CASSELRQETQYF. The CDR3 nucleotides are TGTGCCAGCAGTGAATTGCGGCAAGAGACCCAGTACTTC.

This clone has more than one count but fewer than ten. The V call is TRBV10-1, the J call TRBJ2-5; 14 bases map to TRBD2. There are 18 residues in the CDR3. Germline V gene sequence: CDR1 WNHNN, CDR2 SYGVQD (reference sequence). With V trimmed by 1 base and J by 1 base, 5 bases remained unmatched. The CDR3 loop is CASSELTSGGEIQETQYF. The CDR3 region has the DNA TGCGCCAGCAGTGAGTTGACTAGCGGGGGGGAAATCCAAGAGACCCAGTACTTC.

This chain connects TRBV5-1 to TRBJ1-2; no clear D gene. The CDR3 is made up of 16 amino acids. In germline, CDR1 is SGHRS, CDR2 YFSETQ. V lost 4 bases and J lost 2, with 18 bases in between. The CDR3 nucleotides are TGCGCCAGCAGCATAATCCCGGATCTCAGGAACTATGGCTACACCTTC. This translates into CASSIIPDLRNYGYTF.

CDR3 loop: CASSEGAAYGYTF. The CDR3 DNA follows: TGTGCCAGCAGTGAGGGGGCAGCTTATGGCTACACCTTC. The chain has TRBV2 and TRBJ1-2; D is possibly TRBD1 (6 bases). Germline loops: CDR1 SNHLY, CDR2 FYNNEI. The CDR3 loop spans 13 amino acids. V dropped 3 bases and J dropped 5 bases, with 10 bases sitting between them.

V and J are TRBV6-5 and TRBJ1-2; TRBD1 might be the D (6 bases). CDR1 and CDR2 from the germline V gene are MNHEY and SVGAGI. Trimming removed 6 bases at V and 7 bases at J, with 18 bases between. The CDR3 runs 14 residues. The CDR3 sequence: CASRPSRGGGGYTF. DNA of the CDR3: TGTGCCAGCAGACCCAGCAGGGGAGGTGGTGGCTACACCTTC.

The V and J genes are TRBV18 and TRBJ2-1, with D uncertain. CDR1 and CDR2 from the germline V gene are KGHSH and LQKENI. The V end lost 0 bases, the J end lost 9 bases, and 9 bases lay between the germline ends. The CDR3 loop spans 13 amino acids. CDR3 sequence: CASSPPSEGEQFF. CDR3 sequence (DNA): TGTGCCAGCTCACCACCGTCAGAAGGTGAGCAGTTCTTC.

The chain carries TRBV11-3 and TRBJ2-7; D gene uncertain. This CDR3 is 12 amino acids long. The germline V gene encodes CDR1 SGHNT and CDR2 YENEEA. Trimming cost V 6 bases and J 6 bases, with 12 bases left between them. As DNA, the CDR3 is TGTGCCAGCAGTTGGGGAACGGGCGAGCAGTACTTC. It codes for CASSWGTGEQYF.

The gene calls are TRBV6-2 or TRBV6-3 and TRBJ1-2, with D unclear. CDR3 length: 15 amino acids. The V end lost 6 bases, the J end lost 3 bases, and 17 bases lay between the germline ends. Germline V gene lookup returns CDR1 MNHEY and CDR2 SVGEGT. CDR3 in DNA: TGTGCCAGCAGCCCCGCGGTCCTATGGGACTATGGCTACACCTTC. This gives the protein CASSPAVLWDYGYTF.

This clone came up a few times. The CDR3 coding sequence is TGTGCCAGCAGCTTAATCTTCTTCGACAGGGGGAAATCAGATACGCAGTATTTT. Its translation: CASSLIFFDRGKSDTQYF. This rearrangement joins TRBV7-2 to TRBJ2-3, with 9 bases fitting TRBD1. The CDR3 covers 18 residues. V shed 2 bases and J 4 bases; nucleotides not matched to a gene: 13. The germline V gene has CDR1 SGHTA and CDR2 FQGNSA.

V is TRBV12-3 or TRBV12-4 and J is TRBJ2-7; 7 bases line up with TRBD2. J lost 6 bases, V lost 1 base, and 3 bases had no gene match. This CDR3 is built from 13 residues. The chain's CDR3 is CASSLGSGGEQYF. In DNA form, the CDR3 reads TGTGCCAGCAGTTTAGGATCGGGGGGCGAGCAGTACTTC.

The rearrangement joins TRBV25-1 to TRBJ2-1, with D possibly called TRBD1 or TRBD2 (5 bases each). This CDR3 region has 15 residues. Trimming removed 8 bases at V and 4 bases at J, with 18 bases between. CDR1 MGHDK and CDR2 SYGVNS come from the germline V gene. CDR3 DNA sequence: TGTGCCAGCGCCCGGGACCGAAAAACTTACAATGAGCAGTTCTTC. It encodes CASARDRKTYNEQFF.

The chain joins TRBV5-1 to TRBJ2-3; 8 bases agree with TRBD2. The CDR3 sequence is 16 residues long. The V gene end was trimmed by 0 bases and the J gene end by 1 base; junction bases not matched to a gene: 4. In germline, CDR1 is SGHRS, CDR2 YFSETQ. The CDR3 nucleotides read TGCGCCAGCAGCTTGGATAGCGGGGCTGGCACAGATACGCAGTATTTT. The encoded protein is CASSLDSGAGTDTQYF.

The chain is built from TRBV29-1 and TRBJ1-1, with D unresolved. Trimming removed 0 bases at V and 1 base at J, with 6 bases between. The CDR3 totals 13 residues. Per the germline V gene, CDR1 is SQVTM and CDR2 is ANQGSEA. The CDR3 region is CSVEDPENTEAFF. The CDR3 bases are TGCAGCGTTGAAGATCCGGAGAACACTGAAGCTTTCTTT.

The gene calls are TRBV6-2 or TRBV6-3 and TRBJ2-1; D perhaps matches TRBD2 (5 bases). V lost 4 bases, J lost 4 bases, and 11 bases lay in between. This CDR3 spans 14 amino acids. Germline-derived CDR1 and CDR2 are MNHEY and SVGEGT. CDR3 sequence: CASSFKTGYNEQFF. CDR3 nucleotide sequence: TGTGCCAGCAGTTTTAAGACGGGATACAATGAGCAGTTCTTC.